A single T cell receptor beta chain is shown here with its context. What it recognizes is unknown. The data are from a study of T cell responses to AZD1222 COVID-19 vaccine. Study as a whole: Analyses pooled second doses at about 4 or about 12 weeks. Points from the study as a whole: Spike-specific TCR breadth and depth grew following two AZD1222 doses.

This table comes from immunoSEQ multiplex PCR, and its TCRdb copy is limited to in-frame clones, with some not included. This table has more than 140,000 clones, roughly 89% appearing once. Germline assignment: CDR1 MDHEN and CDR2 SYDVKM. CDR3 size: 17 residues. The ends were cut back, 3 bases at V and 4 bases at J, with 21 bases in the middle. The clonotype was recovered from an adult in good health. Sample: peripheral blood, taken on day 0 of AZD1222 vaccination. The chain carries TRBV28 and TRBJ2-5; a possible D gene is TRBD1 (6 bases). The DNA for the CDR3 is TGTGCCAGCAGTTTGAGGCAGGGGAGACAAGCATCAGAGACCCAGTACTTC. Translated: CASSLRQGRQASETQYF.